A selection of T cell receptor beta chains follows, all from one sample in a study of blood T cell repertoires in COVID-19. Sequenced by immunoSEQ multiplex PCR; TCRdb stores in-frame clones only, minus some. The sample has roughly 14,000 clones, approximately 83% seen once; the top ten hold about 18%. Sequencing used peripheral blood. The origin of the receptors is a human donor in a cohort sampled during active COVID-19. The CDR3 runs from the conserved cysteine through the conserved F or W. D genes are given only for firm matches. The size entry is marked missing in some rows and otherwise reads once, few, many or a size class.

NA	TRBV5-5	TRBJ2-4	NA	CASSFDQSQNIQYF	TGTGCCAGCAGCTTCGATCAGTCCCAAAACATTCAGTACTTC
NA	TRBV3-1/TRBV3-2	TRBJ2-3	TRBD2	CASSPERGTRTDTQYF	TGTGCCAGCAGCCCCGAGCGGGGGACACGCACAGATACGCAGTATTTT
few	TRBV3-1/TRBV3-2	TRBJ2-5	NA	CASSQDDLEETQYF	TGTGCCAGCAGCCAAGATGACCTAGAGGAGACCCAGTACTTC
NA	TRBV4-3	TRBJ2-3	NA	CASSQEAEGWLGGSTDTQYF	TGCGCCAGCAGCCAAGAGGCGGAGGGGTGGTTGGGTGGTAGCACAGATACGCAGTATTTT
NA	TRBV7-9	TRBJ2-3	TRBD1	CASSLDRGADTQYF	TGTGCCAGCAGCCTCGACAGGGGTGCAGATACGCAGTATTTT
NA	TRBV6-6	TRBJ1-1	NA	CASSYPSGSGGTEAFF	TGTGCCAGCAGTTACCCATCAGGGAGCGGGGGAACTGAAGCTTTCTTT
NA	TRBV4-3	TRBJ2-6	TRBD1	CASSQDRGLWANVLTF	TGCGCCAGCAGCCAAGATAGGGGGCTTTGGGCCAACGTCCTGACTTTC
NA	TRBV2	TRBJ1-4	NA	CASSYNLREKLFF	TGTGCCAGCAGCTATAATCTGCGGGAAAAACTGTTTTTT
NA	TRBV27	TRBJ2-3	NA	CASSWTDHTDTQYF	TGTGCCAGCAGTTGGACAGACCACACAGATACGCAGTATTTT
NA	TRBV2	TRBJ2-5	TRBD2	CASSALRGAWETQYF	TGTGCCAGCAGTGCTTTGCGGGGGGCCTGGGAGACCCAGTACTTC
NA	TRBV18	TRBJ2-3	TRBD2	CASSSGGWTDTQYF	TGTGCCAGCTCAAGCGGGGGGTGGACAGATACGCAGTATTTT
NA	TRBV5-1	TRBJ1-2	NA	CASSLETLSGYTF	TGCGCCAGCAGCCTAGAAACCCTGAGTGGCTACACCTTC
once	TRBV3-1/TRBV3-2	TRBJ2-1	NA	CASSQTGFDEQFF	TGTGCCAGCAGCCAAACAGGGTTCGATGAGCAGTTCTTC
once	TRBV3-1/TRBV3-2	TRBJ2-3	TRBD2	CASSLIRTSGVSTDTQYF	TGTGCCAGCAGCCTAATTAGGACTAGCGGGGTGAGCACAGATACGCAGTATTTT
NA	TRBV6-5	TRBJ2-2	TRBD1	CASSYWDSYTGELFF	TGTGCCAGCAGTTACTGGGACAGCTACACCGGGGAGCTGTTTTTT
once	TRBV10-3	TRBJ1-2	NA	CAILEGAGYYGYTF	TGTGCCATCCTAGAGGGTGCCGGTTACTATGGCTACACCTTC
once	TRBV27	TRBJ2-5	TRBD2	CASRRWGGGYQETQYF	TGTGCCAGCAGACGATGGGGGGGAGGGTACCAAGAGACCCAGTACTTC
NA	TRBV3-1/TRBV3-2	TRBJ1-6	TRBD1	CASSQGQGSNSPLHF	TGTGCCAGCAGCCAGGGACAGGGGTCGAATTCACCCCTCCACTTT
NA	TRBV5-1	TRBJ2-7	TRBD1	CASSPLVTGGNYEQYF	TGCGCCAGCAGCCCACTAGTGACAGGGGGGAACTACGAGCAGTACTTC
NA	TRBV19	TRBJ1-5	TRBD1	CASSNRGLDQPQHF	TGTGCCAGTAGCAACAGGGGACTCGATCAGCCCCAGCATTTT
NA	TRBV5-8	TRBJ2-7	TRBD1	CASSSGQGVHEQYF	TGTGCCAGCAGCTCCGGACAGGGGGTTCACGAGCAGTACTTC
NA	TRBV2	TRBJ1-2	TRBD1	CASLGQTNYGYTF	TGTGCCAGCTTGGGACAGACAAACTATGGCTACACCTTC
NA	TRBV5-1	TRBJ1-6	TRBD1	CASSRGWDRVVPYNSPLHF	TGCGCCAGCAGTAGGGGGTGGGACAGGGTTGTCCCCTATAATTCACCCCTCCACTTT
NA	TRBV5-1	TRBJ2-2	NA	CASSSTRTAWSGELFF	TGCGCCAGCAGCTCTACACGGACAGCATGGTCTGGGGAGCTGTTTTTT
NA	TRBV5-1	TRBJ2-1	NA	CASSTALGSYNEQFF	TGCGCCAGCAGCACGGCTCTAGGTTCCTACAATGAGCAGTTCTTC
NA	TRBV6-5	TRBJ1-1	NA	CASSFHDRTDEAFF	TGTGCCAGCAGTTTTCACGACAGGACGGATGAAGCTTTCTTT
NA	TRBV11-3	TRBJ2-3	TRBD2	CASSFSGGTDTQYF	TGTGCCAGCAGCTTTAGCGGGGGCACAGATACGCAGTATTTT